Below are 29 T cell receptor beta chains sequenced from a single sample in a study of T cells in women clearing cervical HPV infection. The table came from immunoSEQ multiplex PCR; TCRdb's copy has only in-frame clones and leaves some out. This sample's table has about 48,000 clones. The sample consisted of blood buffy coat. These receptors were obtained from a woman aged 18-70 years with a cervical HPV16 infection that either progressed to CIN3+ or cleared (not recorded which).

To note about this clone: The read stops 3 residues short of the end of the CDR3; the missing end is completed from the germline J gene. The chain couples TRBV20-1 to TRBJ1-2; tentatively, D is TRBD1 (5 bases). The ends were cut back, 8 bases at V and 6 bases at J, with 13 bases in the middle. Germline CDR1 and CDR2: DFQATT and SNEGSKA (reference sequence). The CDR3 contains 11 residues. The CDR3 loop reads CSSPRRDGYTF. Partial CDR3 DNA: TGCAGTTCACCCCGCAGGGATGGC.

About this clone: The missing CDR3 end, 3 residues past where the read stops, is filled in from the germline J gene. V gene TRBV30 combines with J gene TRBJ1-2, with a tentative D call TRBD1 (5 bases). V was cut by 5 bases and J by 1 base, with 20 bases left in between. The CDR3 is 16 amino acids. CDR1 and CDR2 from the germline V gene are GTSNPN and SVGIG (reference sequence). The part of the CDR3 DNA that was read is TGTGCCTGGGCAACACTGGGGCGCCTGAATAACTATGGC. As protein: CAWATLGRLNNYG. The entire CDR3 reads CAWATLGRLNNYGYTF.

The CDR3 protein is CASTGDGGAGPINQPQHF. The CDR3 bases that were read are TGTGCCAGCACGGGGGATGGGGGGGCAGGCCCTATAAATCAGCCC. The chain joins TRBV12-3 or TRBV12-4 to TRBJ1-5, with D maybe TRBD1 (6 bases). The sequence runs out 3 residues before the end of the CDR3; the remainder is reconstructed from the germline J gene. The CDR3 extends over 18 amino acids. V lost 7 bases, J lost 4 bases, and 26 bases lay in between.

Comment on this clone: The read halts 3 residues ahead of the CDR3 end, with the missing end drawn from the germline J gene. The V gene is TRBV20-1, the J gene TRBJ2-7, with D perhaps matching TRBD1 (8 bases). The germline V gene has CDR1 DFQATT and CDR2 SNEGSKA (reference sequence). The CDR3 has 13 residues. The V end lost 6 bases, the J end lost 3 bases, and 15 bases lay between the germline ends. The part of the CDR3 DNA that was read is TGCAGTGCAGCGGGACAGGAACTCTACGAG. This sequence encodes CSAAGQELYE. The complete CDR3 sequence is CSAAGQELYEQYF.

The DNA read from the CDR3 is TGTGCCAGCAGCTTCCTGCGGGATACG. This translates into CASSFLRDT. The full CDR3 sequence reads CASSFLRDTQYF. The chain couples TRBV5-4 to TRBJ2-3; D is undetermined. The read is 3 residues too short to cover the CDR3 end, so that end is filled in from the germline J gene. The germline V gene has CDR1 SGHNT and CDR2 YYREEE (reference sequence). The CDR3 is 12 amino acids. The germline V and J ends were trimmed by 2 bases and 6 bases, with 7 bases remaining between them.

CDR3 loop: CASSWGHNSYEQYF. CDR3 DNA, as far as it was read: TGCGCCAGCAGCTGGGGACATAACTCCTACGAG. The chain couples TRBV5-1 to TRBJ2-7; TRBD1 is a possible D gene (6 bases). The CDR3 end is not reached by the read, which stops 3 residues before it; the germline J gene fills it in. The V gene lost 3 bases and the J gene lost 0 bases, with 10 bases spanning the gap. CDR3 length equals 14 residues. CDR1 and CDR2 (germline): SGHRS, YFSETQ.

Points on this clone: The read is 3 residues too short to cover the CDR3 end, so that end is filled in from the germline J gene. The chain carries TRBV6-1 and TRBJ2-7; D call uncertain. Germline lookup yields CDR1 MNHNS and CDR2 SASEGT. Trimming left V 0 bases short and J 3 bases short, with 6 bases between. The CDR3 runs to 13 residues. This chain's CDR3 is CASSEAQVYEQYF. Incomplete CDR3 DNA: TGTGCCAGCAGTGAAGCGCAGGTCTACGAG.

The CDR3 loop reads CASSQAYGYTF. The CDR3 DNA, read in part, is TGTGCCAGCAGCCAGGCCTATGGC. The rearrangement joins TRBV11-2 to TRBJ1-2; D ambiguous. The read comes to an end 3 residues before the CDR3 does, leaving the germline J gene to fill in the end. The germline V and J ends were trimmed by 5 bases and 4 bases, with 5 bases remaining between them. CDR1 SGHAT and CDR2 FQNNGV come from the germline V gene. The CDR3 runs 11 residues.

Points on this clone: The CDR3 end falls 3 residues outside the read, so it is completed with the germline J gene. J is TRBJ2-7 and V is TRBV19; maybe TRBD1 (6 bases). Germline CDR1 reads LNHDA; CDR2 reads SQIVND (reference sequence). The CDR3 length is 15 residues. V lost 10 bases and J lost 3, with 22 bases in between. CDR3 amino acids: CATSIYTGKNYEQYF. CDR3 DNA (partial): TGTGCCACCTCGATTTATACAGGGAAGAACTACGAG.

Comment on this clone: The CDR3 is cut off 3 residues early in the read; its end comes from the germline J gene. The rearrangement joins TRBV29-1 to TRBJ1-2, with a possible D match to TRBD1 (5 bases). This CDR3 contains 14 residues. V shed 0 bases and J shed 4 bases, with 12 bases lying between them. Germline V gene data show CDR1 as SQVTM and CDR2 as ANQGSEA. CDR3 DNA, as far as it was read: TGCAGCGTTGAAGATCGGGGGGGAAGCTATGGC. This encodes CSVEDRGGSYG. The entire CDR3 protein is CSVEDRGGSYGYTF. Complete variable domain (other parts from reference TRBV29-1 and TRBJ1-2): SAVISQKPSRDICQRGTSLTIQCQVDSQVTMMFWYRQQPGQSLTLIATANQGSEATYESGFVIDKFPISRPNLTFSTLTVSNMSPEDSSIYLCSVEDRGGSYGYTFGSGTRLTVV.

To note about this clone: The CDR3 goes on 3 residues after the read ends, and that part is filled in from the germline J gene. The gene calls are TRBV6-1 and TRBJ1-4; tentative D call: TRBD1 (6 bases). Trimming cost V 4 bases and J 8 bases, with 17 bases left between them. Germline lookup yields CDR1 MNHNS and CDR2 SASEGT. This CDR3 is 15 amino acids long. The part of the CDR3 DNA that was read is TGTGCCAGCAGTGGATTCGGGGGGCGAGGGGAAAAA. Translated, it gives CASSGFGGRGEK. The whole CDR3 is CASSGFGGRGEKLFF.

About this clone: The read halts 3 residues ahead of the CDR3 end, with the missing end drawn from the germline J gene. V gene TRBV5-1 combines with J gene TRBJ1-1, with D perhaps matching TRBD1 (6 bases). The V end lost 0 bases, the J end lost 2 bases, and 11 bases lay between the germline ends. CDR1 is SGHRS, CDR2 YFSETQ, per germline. This CDR3 is 15 amino acids long. CDR3 amino acids: CASSLDRVINTEAFF. The sequenced CDR3 bases are TGCGCCAGCAGCTTGGACAGGGTTATTAACACTGAA.

About this clone itself: The read falls 3 residues short of the CDR3 end, and the missing part is taken from the germline J gene. The V gene is TRBV20-1, the J gene TRBJ2-1; D is perhaps TRBD2 (5 bases). The CDR3 spans 15 residues. Germline lookup yields CDR1 DFQATT and CDR2 SNEGSKA (reference sequence). Trimming took 1 base from V and 0 from J, leaving 10 bases between them. The sequenced part of the CDR3 DNA is TGCAGTGCTAGAGCGACGGGGAGCTCCTACAATGAG. Translation: CSARATGSSYNE. The full CDR3 protein reads CSARATGSSYNEQFF.

A word on this clone: The read ends 3 residues early relative to the CDR3; the germline J gene fills the gap. J is TRBJ2-7 and V is TRBV5-1; 8 nucleotides match TRBD2. After removal of 5 bases from V and 4 bases from J, the junction contained 5 bases not matched to a gene. This CDR3 is 13 amino acids long. Germline CDR1 and CDR2: SGHRS and YFSETQ. The CDR3 sequence: CASRSGSGYEQYF. The CDR3 bases that were read are TGCGCCAGCAGGAGCGGGAGCGGTTACGAG. The full variable domain, with the rest looked up from reference TRBV5-1 and TRBJ2-7, is KAGVTQTPRYLIKTRGQQVTLSCSPISGHRSVSWYQQTPGQGLQFLFEYFSETQRNKGNFPGRFSGRQFSNSRSEMNVSTLELGDSALYLCASRSGSGYEQYFGPGTRLTVT.

With regard to this clone: The sequence runs out 3 residues before the end of the CDR3; the remainder is reconstructed from the germline J gene. The chain is built from TRBV7-3 and TRBJ2-1, with 8 bases identical to TRBD1. Trimming took 4 bases from V and 0 from J; bases not matched to a gene: 5. The CDR3 contains 16 residues. The germline gives CDR1 SGHTA, CDR2 FQGTGA. The part of the CDR3 DNA that was read is TGTGCCAGCAGCTCGCGGACAGGGAGCTCCTACAATGAG. Protein sequence: CASSSRTGSSYNE. The entire CDR3 protein reads CASSSRTGSSYNEQFF.

About this clone itself: The read halts 3 residues ahead of the CDR3 end, with the missing end drawn from the germline J gene. The V gene is TRBV20-1, the J gene TRBJ2-3, with 15 bases lining up with TRBD2. The CDR3 consists of 15 residues. CDR1 and CDR2 from the germline V gene are DFQATT and SNEGSKA (reference sequence). Trimming cost V 4 bases and J 6 bases; bases outside gene matches: 5. The covered CDR3 bases are TGCAGTGCTATAGGACTAGCGGGGGGGTCGGATACG. It yields the protein CSAIGLAGGSDT. The full-length CDR3 reads as CSAIGLAGGSDTQYF.

The CDR3 bases that were read are TGTGCCAGCAGCTTCCGCGGGGACTCTGGAAACACC. Translation gives CASSFRGDSGNT. The full CDR3 is CASSFRGDSGNTIYF. This chain joins TRBV7-2 and TRBJ1-3; D is uncertain. The missing CDR3 end, 3 residues past where the read stops, is filled in from the germline J gene. The ends were cut back, 3 bases at V and 0 bases at J, with 9 bases in the middle. CDR3 length: 15 residues. Germline V gives CDR1 SGHTA, CDR2 FQGNSA.

Concerning this clone itself: The read finishes 3 residues shy of the CDR3 end, and the germline J gene is used to complete it. The chain carries TRBV28 and TRBJ2-7; TRBD1 agrees at 9 bases. The CDR3 extends over 16 amino acids. CDR1 is MDHEN, CDR2 SYDVKM, per germline. V gave up 7 bases and J gave up 2 bases; unmatched junction bases: 12. Incomplete CDR3 DNA: TGTGCCAGCACTCAAACCTTCGGACAGGGGACCTACGAG. It codes for CASTQTFGQGTYE. The full CDR3 protein reads CASTQTFGQGTYEQYF.

On this clone: The CDR3 end lies 3 residues beyond the end of the read and is filled in from the germline J gene. This chain connects TRBV7-9 to TRBJ2-4, with D perhaps matching TRBD1 (7 bases). The germline V and J ends were trimmed by 2 bases and 8 bases, with 13 bases remaining between them. Germline-derived CDR1 and CDR2 are SEHNR and FQNEAQ (reference sequence). This CDR3 has 14 residues. This CDR3 reads CASSLQGGADIQYF. The part of the CDR3 DNA that was read is TGTGCCAGCAGCTTACAGGGGGGAGCGGACATT.

Of note for this clone: The read ends 3 residues early relative to the CDR3; the germline J gene fills the gap. The chain carries TRBV20-1 and TRBJ2-7; 7 bases match TRBD2. CDR1 is DFQATT, CDR2 SNEGSKA, per germline (reference sequence). V was pared by 8 bases and J by 3 bases, with 7 bases of the junction left unmatched. The CDR3 contains 12 residues. CDR3: CSTGTTNYEQYF. CDR3 DNA (partial): TGCAGTACCGGGACTACAAACTACGAG.

A word on this clone: The read halts 3 residues ahead of the CDR3 end, with the missing end drawn from the germline J gene. The chain joins TRBV2 to TRBJ1-2, with D tentatively TRBD1 (6 bases). This CDR3 contains 15 residues. V shed 3 bases and J shed 0 bases, with 11 bases lying between them. Germline lookup yields CDR1 SNHLY and CDR2 FYNNEI. CDR3 DNA, as far as it was read: TGTGCCAGCAGTGATATTGGGGGCACTAACTATGGC. It encodes CASSDIGGTNYG. The CDR3 in full is CASSDIGGTNYGYTF.

Points on this clone: The CDR3 goes on 3 residues after the read ends, and that part is filled in from the germline J gene. The gene calls are TRBV5-1 and TRBJ1-6, with D perhaps TRBD1 (6 bases). Germline V gene lookup returns CDR1 SGHRS and CDR2 YFSETQ. The CDR3 has 15 residues. V lost 5 bases to trimming and J lost 6 bases, with 15 bases between them. CDR3 residues: CASRRGGTSNSPLHF. The sequenced part of the CDR3 DNA is TGCGCCAGCAGGAGGGGGGGAACAAGTAATTCACCC.

This clone is labeled medium-sized based on frequency. The read ends 3 residues shy of where the CDR3 ends; the end is completed using the germline J gene. The chain couples TRBV10-3 to TRBJ2-7, with 10 bases that match TRBD2. J lost 3 bases, V lost 7 bases, and 6 bases had no gene match. This CDR3 has 14 residues. The germline V gene has CDR1 ENHRY and CDR2 SYGVKD. The CDR3 DNA, read in part, is TGTGCCATCATGGAACCTAGCGGGGGCTACGAG. Translated: CAIMEPSGGYE. The whole CDR3 sequence reads CAIMEPSGGYEQYF.

Concerning this clone itself: The read falls 3 residues short of the CDR3 end, and the missing part is taken from the germline J gene. The chain couples TRBV18 to TRBJ2-1, with D perhaps TRBD2 (7 bases). V lost 2 bases and J 6 bases, leaving 14 bases between the germline ends. The CDR3 contains 15 residues. CDR1 KGHSH and CDR2 LQKENI come from the germline V gene. Partial CDR3 DNA: TGTGCCAGCTCACCAACCGGGGGGCACTTCAATGAG. Encoded protein: CASSPTGGHFNE. The entire CDR3 is CASSPTGGHFNEQFF. The full variable domain, in which reference TRBV18 and TRBJ2-1 provide the parts outside the CDR3, is NAGVMQNPRHLVRRRGQEARLRCSPMKGHSHVYWYRQLPEEGLKFMVYLQKENIIDESGMPKERFSAEFPKEGPSILRIQQVVRGDSAAYFCASSPTGGHFNEQFFGPGTRLTVL.

Comments on this clone: The read stops 3 residues short of the end of the CDR3; the missing end is completed from the germline J gene. V usage is TRBV5-6 and J usage is TRBJ2-2; 7 nucleotides agree with TRBD2. The CDR3 is made up of 15 amino acids. Per germline, CDR1 SGHDT and CDR2 YYEEEE. The junction had 9 bases not matched to a gene; V was cut back by 3 bases and J by 7 bases. The DNA read from the CDR3 is TGTGCCAGCAGCTCCCCCCGGGGGGTTAACGGGGAG. This codes for CASSSPRGVNGE. The entire CDR3 sequence reads CASSSPRGVNGELFF.

For this clone: The missing CDR3 end, 3 residues past where the read stops, is filled in from the germline J gene. The V call is TRBV20-1, the J call TRBJ1-4, with a tentative D call TRBD1 (6 bases). Germline V gene lookup returns CDR1 DFQATT and CDR2 SNEGSKA (reference sequence). CDR3 length: 12 amino acids. V was shortened by 5 bases and J by 8 bases, with 12 bases between the two germline ends. The CDR3 bases that were read are TGCAGTGCTCGGACCGGGACAGAAAAA. This translates into CSARTGTEK. The CDR3, in full, reads CSARTGTEKLFF.

CDR3 amino acids: CSARDNFRPAQGGSPLHF. Incomplete CDR3 DNA: TGCAGTGCTAGAGATAACTTTCGACCCGCTCAGGGCGGTTCACCC. The chain links TRBV20-1 to TRBJ1-6; possible D gene TRBD1, 5 bases. The read ends 3 residues early relative to the CDR3; the germline J gene fills the gap. V was pared by 0 bases and J by 9 bases, with 24 bases between. This CDR3 is built from 18 residues. Germline lookup yields CDR1 DFQATT and CDR2 SNEGSKA (reference sequence).

With regard to this clone: With the read ending 3 residues before the CDR3 end, the germline J gene is used to fill in that end. The J gene is TRBJ2-1, the V gene TRBV20-1, with D possibly TRBD2 on 6 matching bases. The CDR3 has 11 residues. Per the germline V gene, CDR1 is DFQATT and CDR2 is SNEGSKA (reference sequence). The germline V and J ends were trimmed by 6 bases and 7 bases, with 10 bases remaining between them. CDR3 DNA (partial): TGCAGTGCGGGACTGTGGAATGAG. Residues: CSAGLWNE. The whole CDR3 reads CSAGLWNEQFF.

A word on this clone: The read ends 3 residues shy of where the CDR3 ends; the end is completed using the germline J gene. This chain links TRBV6-1 with TRBJ2-7; maybe TRBD1 (6 bases). Trimming pared 3 bases from V and 0 bases from J, leaving 15 bases between. This CDR3 spans 16 amino acids. The germline V gene has CDR1 MNHNS and CDR2 SASEGT. CDR3 DNA, as far as it was read: TGTGCCAGCAGTGATTTCCGACAGGCGACCTCCTACGAG. Its translation: CASSDFRQATSYE. In full, the CDR3 reads CASSDFRQATSYEQYF.